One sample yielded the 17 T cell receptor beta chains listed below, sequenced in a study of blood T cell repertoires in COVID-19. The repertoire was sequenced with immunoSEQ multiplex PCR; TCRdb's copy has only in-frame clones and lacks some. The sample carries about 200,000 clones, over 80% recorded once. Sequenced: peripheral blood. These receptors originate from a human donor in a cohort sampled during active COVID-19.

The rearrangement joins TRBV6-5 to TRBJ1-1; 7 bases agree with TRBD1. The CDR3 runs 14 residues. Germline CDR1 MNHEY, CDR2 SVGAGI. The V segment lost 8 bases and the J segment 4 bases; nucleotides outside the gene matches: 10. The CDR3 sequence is CASDRQGSITEAFF. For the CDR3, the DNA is TGTGCCAGCGATAGACAGGGCAGTATCACTGAAGCTTTCTTT.

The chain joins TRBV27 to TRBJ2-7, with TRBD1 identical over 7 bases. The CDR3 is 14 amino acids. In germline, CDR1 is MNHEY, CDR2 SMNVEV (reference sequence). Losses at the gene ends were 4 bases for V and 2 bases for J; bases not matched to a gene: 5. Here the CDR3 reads CASSSGDSTYEQYF. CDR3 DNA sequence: TGTGCCAGCAGTTCTGGGGACAGTACCTACGAGCAGTACTTC.

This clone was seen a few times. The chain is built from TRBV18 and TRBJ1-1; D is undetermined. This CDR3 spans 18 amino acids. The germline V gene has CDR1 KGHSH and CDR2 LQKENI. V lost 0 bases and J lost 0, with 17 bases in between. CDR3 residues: CASSPPSLRYSMNTEAFF. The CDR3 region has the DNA TGTGCCAGCTCACCACCTTCTCTGAGGTACTCCATGAACACTGAAGCTTTCTTT.

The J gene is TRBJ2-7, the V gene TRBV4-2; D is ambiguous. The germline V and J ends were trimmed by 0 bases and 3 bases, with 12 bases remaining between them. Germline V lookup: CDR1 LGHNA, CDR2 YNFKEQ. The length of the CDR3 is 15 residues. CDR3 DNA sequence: TGTGCCAGCAGCCAAGAAGTTGCCACAGACTACGAGCAGTACTTC. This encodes CASSQEVATDYEQYF.

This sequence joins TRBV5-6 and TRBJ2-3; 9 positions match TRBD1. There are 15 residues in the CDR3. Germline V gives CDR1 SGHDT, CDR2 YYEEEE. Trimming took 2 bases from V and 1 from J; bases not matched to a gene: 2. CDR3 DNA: TGTGCCAGCAGCTTCAGGGACAGGGGCACAGATACGCAGTATTTT. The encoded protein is CASSFRDRGTDTQYF.

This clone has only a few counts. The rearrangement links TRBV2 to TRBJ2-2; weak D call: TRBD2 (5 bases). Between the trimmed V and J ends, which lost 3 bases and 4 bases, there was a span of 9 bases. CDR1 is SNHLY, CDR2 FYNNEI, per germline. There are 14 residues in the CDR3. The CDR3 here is CASSERGGTGELFF. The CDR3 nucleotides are TGTGCCAGCAGTGAGCGCGGAGGCACCGGGGAGCTGTTTTTT.

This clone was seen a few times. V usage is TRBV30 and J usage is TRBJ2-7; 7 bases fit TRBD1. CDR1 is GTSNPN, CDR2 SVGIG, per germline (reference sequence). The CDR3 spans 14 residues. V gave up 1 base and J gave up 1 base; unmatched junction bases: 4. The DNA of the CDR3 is TGTGCCTGGAGTGAACCAGGGGGTTCCTACGAGCAGTACTTC. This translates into CAWSEPGGSYEQYF. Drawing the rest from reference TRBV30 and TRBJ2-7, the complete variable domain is SQTIHQWPATLVQPVGSPLSLECTVEGTSNPNLYWYRQAAGRGLQLLFYSVGIGQISSEVPQNLSASRPQDRQFILSSKKLLLSDSGFYLCAWSEPGGSYEQYFGPGTRLTVT.

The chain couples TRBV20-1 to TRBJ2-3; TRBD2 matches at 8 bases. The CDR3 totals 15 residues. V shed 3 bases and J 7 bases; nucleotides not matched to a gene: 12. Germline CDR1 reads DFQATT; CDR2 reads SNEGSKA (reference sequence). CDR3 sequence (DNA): TGCAGTGCTAGTCTCCTAGCGGGTGGACGAAATACGCAGTATTTT. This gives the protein CSASLLAGGRNTQYF.

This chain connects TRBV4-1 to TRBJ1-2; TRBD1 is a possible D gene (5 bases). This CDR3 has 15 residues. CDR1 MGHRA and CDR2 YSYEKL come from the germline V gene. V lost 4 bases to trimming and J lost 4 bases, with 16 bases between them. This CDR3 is CASSPTGVPSYGYTF. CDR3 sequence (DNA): TGCGCCAGCAGCCCGACGGGGGTCCCCTCCTATGGCTACACCTTC.

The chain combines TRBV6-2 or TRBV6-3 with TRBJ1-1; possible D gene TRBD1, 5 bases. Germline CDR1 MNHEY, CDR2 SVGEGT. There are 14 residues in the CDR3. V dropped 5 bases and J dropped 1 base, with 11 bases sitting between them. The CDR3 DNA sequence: TGTGCCAGCAGTCAACCCAGGGAGAACACTGAAGCTTTCTTT. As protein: CASSQPRENTEAFF.

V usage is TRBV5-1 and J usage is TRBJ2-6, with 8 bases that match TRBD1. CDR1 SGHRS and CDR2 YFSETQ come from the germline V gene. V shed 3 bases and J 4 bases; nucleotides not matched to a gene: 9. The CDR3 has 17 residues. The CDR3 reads CASSYDFRGPGANVLTF. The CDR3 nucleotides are TGCGCCAGCAGCTACGATTTCAGGGGGCCAGGGGCCAACGTCCTGACTTTC.

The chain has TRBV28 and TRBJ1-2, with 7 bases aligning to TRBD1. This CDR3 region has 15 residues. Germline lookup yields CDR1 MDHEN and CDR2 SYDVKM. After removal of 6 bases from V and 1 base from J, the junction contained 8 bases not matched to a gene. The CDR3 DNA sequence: TGTGCCAGCAGCATAACCGGGACAGTTAACTATGGCTACACCTTC. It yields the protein CASSITGTVNYGYTF.

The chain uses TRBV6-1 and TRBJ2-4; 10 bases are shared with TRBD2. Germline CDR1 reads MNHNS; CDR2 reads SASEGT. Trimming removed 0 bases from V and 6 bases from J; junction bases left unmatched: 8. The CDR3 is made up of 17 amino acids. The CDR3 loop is CASSEATSGVYGNIQYF. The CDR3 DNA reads TGTGCCAGCAGTGAAGCAACTAGCGGGGTCTACGGAAACATTCAGTACTTC.

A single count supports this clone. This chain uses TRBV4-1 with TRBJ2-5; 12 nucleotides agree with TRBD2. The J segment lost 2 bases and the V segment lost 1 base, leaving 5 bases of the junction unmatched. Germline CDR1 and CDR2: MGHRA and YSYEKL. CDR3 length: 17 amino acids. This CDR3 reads CASSQARLAGEQETQYF. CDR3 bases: TGCGCCAGCAGCCAAGCCCGACTAGCGGGAGAGCAAGAGACCCAGTACTTC.

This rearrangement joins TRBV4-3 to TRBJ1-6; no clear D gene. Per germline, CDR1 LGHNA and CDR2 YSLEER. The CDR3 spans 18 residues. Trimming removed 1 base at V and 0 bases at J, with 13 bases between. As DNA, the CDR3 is TGCGCCAGCAGCCAAGTTTCCTCAGGCAGCTCCTATAATTCACCCCTCCACTTT. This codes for CASSQVSSGSSYNSPLHF.

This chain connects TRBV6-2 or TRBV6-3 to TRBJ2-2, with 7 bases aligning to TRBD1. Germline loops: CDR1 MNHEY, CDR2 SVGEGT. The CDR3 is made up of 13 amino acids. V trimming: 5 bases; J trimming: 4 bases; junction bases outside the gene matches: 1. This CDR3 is CASSPGGTGELFF. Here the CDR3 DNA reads TGTGCCAGCAGTCCAGGGGGCACCGGGGAGCTGTTTTTT.

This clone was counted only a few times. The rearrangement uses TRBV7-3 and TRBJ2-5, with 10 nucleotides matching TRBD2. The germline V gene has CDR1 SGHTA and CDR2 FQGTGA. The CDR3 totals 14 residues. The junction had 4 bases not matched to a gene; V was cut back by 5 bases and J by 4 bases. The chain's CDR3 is CASSPAGGRETQYF. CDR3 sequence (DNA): TGTGCCAGCAGCCCAGCGGGGGGGCGAGAGACCCAGTACTTC.